This T cell receptor beta chain originates from a study of blood T cell repertoires in COVID-19. Looking at the study overall: PBMCs, B-cell-depleted T cells, or T cells provided the cDNA or gDNA that made up the material.

Authors' analysis steps: How many nucleated cells were present was estimated from reference gene primer amplification. TCRdb keeps only in-frame clones here, not all; method: immunoSEQ multiplex PCR. The V and J calls and clone size were taken over from that table, and D and trimming were inferred from the DNA. The repertoire has about 190,000 clones, more than 70% of them found once; the top ten carry 5% to 6.5%. CDR1 SGHTA and CDR2 FQGNSA come from the germline V gene. This CDR3 comprises 15 residues. V dropped 4 bases and J dropped 9; count of bases not matched to a gene: 15. Material for sequencing was peripheral blood. This TCR was recovered from a man between 35 and 55 years old with active or convalescent COVID-19. This chain uses TRBV7-2 with TRBJ2-7; 7 nucleotides agree with TRBD1. CDR3 sequence reads: CASSSGQRKTSGQYF. As DNA, the CDR3 is TGTGCCAGCAGCTCGGGACAGCGAAAGACAAGCGGGCAGTACTTC.